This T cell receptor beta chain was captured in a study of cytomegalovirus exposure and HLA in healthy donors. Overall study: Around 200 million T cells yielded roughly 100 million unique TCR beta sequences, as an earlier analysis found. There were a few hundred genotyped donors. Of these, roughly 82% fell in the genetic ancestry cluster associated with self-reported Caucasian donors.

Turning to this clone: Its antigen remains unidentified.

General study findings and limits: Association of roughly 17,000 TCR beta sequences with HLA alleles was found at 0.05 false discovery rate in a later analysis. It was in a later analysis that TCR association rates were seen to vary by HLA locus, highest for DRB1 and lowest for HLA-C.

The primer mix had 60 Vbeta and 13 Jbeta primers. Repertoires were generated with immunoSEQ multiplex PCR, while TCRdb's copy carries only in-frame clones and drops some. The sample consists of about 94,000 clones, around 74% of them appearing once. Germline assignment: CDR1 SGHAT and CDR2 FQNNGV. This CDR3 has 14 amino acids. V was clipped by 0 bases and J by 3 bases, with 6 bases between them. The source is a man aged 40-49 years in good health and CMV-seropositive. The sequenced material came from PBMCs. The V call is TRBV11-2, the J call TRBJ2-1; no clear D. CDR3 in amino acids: CASSLEPNYNEQFF. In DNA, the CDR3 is TGTGCCAGCAGCTTAGAACCTAACTACAATGAGCAGTTCTTC.